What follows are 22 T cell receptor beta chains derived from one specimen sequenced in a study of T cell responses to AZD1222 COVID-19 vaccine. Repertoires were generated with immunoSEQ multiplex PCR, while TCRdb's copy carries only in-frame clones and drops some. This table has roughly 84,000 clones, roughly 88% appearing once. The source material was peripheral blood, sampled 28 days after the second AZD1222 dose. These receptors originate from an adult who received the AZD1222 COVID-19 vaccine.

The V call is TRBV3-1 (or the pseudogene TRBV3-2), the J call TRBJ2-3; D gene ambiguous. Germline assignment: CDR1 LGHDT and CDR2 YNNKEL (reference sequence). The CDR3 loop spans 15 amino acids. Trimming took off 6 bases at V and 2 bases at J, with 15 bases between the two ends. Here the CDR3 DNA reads TGTGCCAGCAGGGGTAGAAGAGCTACCACAGATACGCAGTATTTT. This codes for CASRGRRATTDTQYF.

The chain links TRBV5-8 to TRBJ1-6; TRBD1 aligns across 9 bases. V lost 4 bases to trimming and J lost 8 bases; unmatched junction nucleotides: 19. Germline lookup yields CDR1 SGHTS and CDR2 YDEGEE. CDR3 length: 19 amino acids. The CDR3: CASSRGTGTGSLFDSPLHF. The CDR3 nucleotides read TGTGCCAGCAGCCGGGGTACCGGGACAGGGTCCCTTTTTGATTCACCCCTCCACTTT.

CDR3 residues: CASSLMAGSSYNEQFF. Written as DNA, the CDR3 is TGTGCCAGCAGCTTAATGGCGGGGAGCTCCTACAATGAGCAGTTCTTC. V usage is TRBV5-4 and J usage is TRBJ2-1, with D maybe TRBD2 (6 bases). V was trimmed by 2 bases and J by 0 bases, leaving 12 bases between them. The CDR3 is 16 amino acids. Germline CDR1 SGHNT, CDR2 YYREEE (reference sequence). Complete variable domain (other parts from reference TRBV5-4 and TRBJ2-1): ETGVTQSPTHLIKTRGQQVTLRCSSQSGHNTVSWYQQALGQGPQFIFQYYREEENGRGNFPPRFSGLQFPNYSSELNVNALELDDSALYLCASSLMAGSSYNEQFFGPGTRLTVL.

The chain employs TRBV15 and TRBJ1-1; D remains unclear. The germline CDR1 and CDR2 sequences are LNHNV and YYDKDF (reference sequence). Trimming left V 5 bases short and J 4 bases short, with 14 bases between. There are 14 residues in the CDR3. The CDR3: CATSALGGFTEAFF. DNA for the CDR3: TGTGCCACCAGCGCCCTAGGAGGATTCACTGAAGCTTTCTTT.

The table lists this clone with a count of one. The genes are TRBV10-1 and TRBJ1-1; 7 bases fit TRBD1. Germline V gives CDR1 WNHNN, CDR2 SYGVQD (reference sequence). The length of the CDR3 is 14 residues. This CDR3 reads CAPLLTGRSTEAFF. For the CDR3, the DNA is TGCGCTCCGCTCTTGACAGGGAGAAGCACTGAAGCTTTCTTT.

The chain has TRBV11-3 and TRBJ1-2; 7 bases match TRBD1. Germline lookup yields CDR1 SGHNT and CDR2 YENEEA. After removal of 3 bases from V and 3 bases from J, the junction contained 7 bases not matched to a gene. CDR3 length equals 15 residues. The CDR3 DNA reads TGTGCCAGCAGCTTCAGTACAGGGGCCGACTATGGCTACACCTTC. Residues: CASSFSTGADYGYTF.

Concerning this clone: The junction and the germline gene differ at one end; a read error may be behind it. CDR3 sequence (DNA): TGTGCCACCAGTCTTGGTAGTCCCTACGAGCAGTACTTC. Encoded protein: CATSLGSPYEQYF. This chain joins TRBV28 and TRBJ2-7; D call uncertain. The CDR3 is 13 amino acids. CDR1 is MDHEN and CDR2 is SYDVKM in the germline V gene.

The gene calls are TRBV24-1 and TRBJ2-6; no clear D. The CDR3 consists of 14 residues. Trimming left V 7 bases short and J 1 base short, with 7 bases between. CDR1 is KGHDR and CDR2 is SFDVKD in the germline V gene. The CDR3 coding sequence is TGTGCCACCAGCCCCAAGTCTGGGGCCAACGTCCTGACTTTC. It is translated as CATSPKSGANVLTF.

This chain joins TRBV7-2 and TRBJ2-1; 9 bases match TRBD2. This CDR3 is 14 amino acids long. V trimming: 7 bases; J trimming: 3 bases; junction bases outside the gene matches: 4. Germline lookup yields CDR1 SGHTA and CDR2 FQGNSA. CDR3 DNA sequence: TGTGCCAGCACGGGACTAGCTAACTACAATGAGCAGTTCTTC. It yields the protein CASTGLANYNEQFF. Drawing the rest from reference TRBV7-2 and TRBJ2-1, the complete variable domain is GAGVSQSPSNKVTEKGKDVELRCDPISGHTALYWYRQSLGQGLEFLIYFQGNSAPDKSGLPSDRFSAERTGGSVSTLTIQRTQQEDSAVYLCASTGLANYNEQFFGPGTRLTVL.

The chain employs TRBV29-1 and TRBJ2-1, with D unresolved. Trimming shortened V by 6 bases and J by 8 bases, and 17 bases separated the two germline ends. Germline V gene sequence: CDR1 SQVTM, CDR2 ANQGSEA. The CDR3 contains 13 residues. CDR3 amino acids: CSVQATPVYEQFF. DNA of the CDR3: TGCAGCGTCCAAGCAACCCCAGTCTATGAGCAGTTCTTC.

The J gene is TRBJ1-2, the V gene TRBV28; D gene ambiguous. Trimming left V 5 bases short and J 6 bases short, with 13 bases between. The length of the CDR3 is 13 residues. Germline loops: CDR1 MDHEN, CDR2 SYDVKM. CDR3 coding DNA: TGTGCCAGCAGTCCGGACCGGAGGGATGGCTACACCTTC. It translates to CASSPDRRDGYTF.

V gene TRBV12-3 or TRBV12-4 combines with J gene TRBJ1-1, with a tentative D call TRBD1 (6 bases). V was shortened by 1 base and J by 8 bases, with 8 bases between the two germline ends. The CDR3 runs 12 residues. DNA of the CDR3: TGTGCCAGCAGTTTAGAAGGGGGGGAAGCTTTCTTT. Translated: CASSLEGGEAFF.

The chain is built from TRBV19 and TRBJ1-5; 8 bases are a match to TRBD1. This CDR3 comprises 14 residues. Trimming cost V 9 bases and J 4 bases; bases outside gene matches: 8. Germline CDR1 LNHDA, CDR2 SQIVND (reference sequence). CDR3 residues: CASHGTGPNQPQHF. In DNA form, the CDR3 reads TGTGCCAGCCACGGGACAGGCCCAAATCAGCCCCAGCATTTT.

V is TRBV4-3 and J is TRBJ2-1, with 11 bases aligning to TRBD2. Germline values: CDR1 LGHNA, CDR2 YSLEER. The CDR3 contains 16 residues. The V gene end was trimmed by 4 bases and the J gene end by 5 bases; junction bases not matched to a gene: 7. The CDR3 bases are TGCGCCAGCAGCCTCGGGGCGGGACTAGCGGACAATGAGCAGTTCTTC. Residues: CASSLGAGLADNEQFF.

In DNA, the CDR3 is TGTGCCAGCAGCTTAGCGAACCTCCAGGGGCCCTACGAGCAGTACTTC. Translated, it gives CASSLANLQGPYEQYF. The V and J genes are TRBV7-8 and TRBJ2-7; TRBD1 might be the D (6 bases). The V end lost 0 bases, the J end lost 2 bases, and 14 bases lay between the germline ends. Germline V lookup: CDR1 SGHVS, CDR2 FQNEAQ. The length of the CDR3 is 16 residues.

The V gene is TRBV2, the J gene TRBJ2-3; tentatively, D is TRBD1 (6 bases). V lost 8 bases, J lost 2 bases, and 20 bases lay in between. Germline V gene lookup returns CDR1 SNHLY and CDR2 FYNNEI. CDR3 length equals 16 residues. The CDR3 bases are TGTGCCAGCCTTTTGAAGACAGGCCTTACCACAGATACGCAGTATTTT. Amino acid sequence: CASLLKTGLTTDTQYF.

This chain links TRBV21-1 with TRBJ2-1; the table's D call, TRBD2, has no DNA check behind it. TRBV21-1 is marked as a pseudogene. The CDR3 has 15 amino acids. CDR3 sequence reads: CASRPCERENNEQFF. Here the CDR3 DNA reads TGTGCCAGCAGGCCCTGTGAGAGGGAGAACAATGAGCAGTTCTTC.

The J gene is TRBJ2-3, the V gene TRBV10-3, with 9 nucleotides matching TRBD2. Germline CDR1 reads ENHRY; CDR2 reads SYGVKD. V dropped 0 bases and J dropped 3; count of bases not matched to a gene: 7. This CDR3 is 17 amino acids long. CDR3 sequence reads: CAISESSAGGQTDTQYF. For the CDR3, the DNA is TGTGCCATCAGTGAGTCGTCGGCGGGGGGGCAGACAGATACGCAGTATTTT.

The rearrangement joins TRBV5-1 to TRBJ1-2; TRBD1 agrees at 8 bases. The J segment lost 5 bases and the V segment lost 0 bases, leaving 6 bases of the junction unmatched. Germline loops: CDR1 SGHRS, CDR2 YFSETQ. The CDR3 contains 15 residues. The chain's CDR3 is CASSLGPGGAYGYTF. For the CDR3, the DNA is TGCGCCAGCAGCTTGGGTCCAGGGGGCGCGTATGGCTACACCTTC.

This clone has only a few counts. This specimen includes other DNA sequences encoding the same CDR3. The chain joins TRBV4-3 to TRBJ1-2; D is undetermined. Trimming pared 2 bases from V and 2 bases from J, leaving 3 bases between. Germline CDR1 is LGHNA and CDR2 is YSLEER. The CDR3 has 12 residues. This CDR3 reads CASSQNNYGYTF. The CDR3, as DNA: TGCGCCAGCAGCCAAAACAACTATGGCTACACCTTC.

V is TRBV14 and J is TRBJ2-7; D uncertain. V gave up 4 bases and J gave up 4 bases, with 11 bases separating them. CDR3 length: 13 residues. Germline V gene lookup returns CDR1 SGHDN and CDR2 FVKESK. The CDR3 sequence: CASSRNKNYEQYF. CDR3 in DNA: TGTGCCAGCAGCCGGAACAAAAATTACGAGCAGTACTTC.

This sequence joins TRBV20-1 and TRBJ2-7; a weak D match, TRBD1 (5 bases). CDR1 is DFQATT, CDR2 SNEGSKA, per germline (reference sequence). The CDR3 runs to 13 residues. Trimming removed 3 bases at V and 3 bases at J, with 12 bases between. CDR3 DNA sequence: TGCAGTGCTAGTGGCCGAGACAGCTACGAGCAGTACTTC. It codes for CSASGRDSYEQYF.